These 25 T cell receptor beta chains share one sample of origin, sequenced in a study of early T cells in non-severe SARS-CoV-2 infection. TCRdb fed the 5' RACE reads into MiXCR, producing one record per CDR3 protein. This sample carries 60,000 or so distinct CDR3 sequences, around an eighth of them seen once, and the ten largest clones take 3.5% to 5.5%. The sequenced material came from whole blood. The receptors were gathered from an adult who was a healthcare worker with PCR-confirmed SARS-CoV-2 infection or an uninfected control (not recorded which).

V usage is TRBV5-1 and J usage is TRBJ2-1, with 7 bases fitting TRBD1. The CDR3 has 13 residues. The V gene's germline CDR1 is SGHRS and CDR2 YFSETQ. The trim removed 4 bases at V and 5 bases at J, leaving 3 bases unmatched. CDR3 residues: CASSRTGHNEQFF. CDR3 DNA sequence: TGCGCCAGCAGCAGGACAGGTCACAATGAGCAGTTCTTC.

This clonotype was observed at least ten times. CDR3 protein: CASSPGWGAANEKLFF. In nucleotides, the CDR3 is TGTGCCAGCAGCCCCGGTTGGGGGGCGGCTAATGAAAAACTGTTTTTT. The chain links TRBV12-3 or TRBV12-4 to TRBJ1-4, with D perhaps matching TRBD1 (6 bases). The CDR3 is 16 residues long. The ends were cut back, 6 bases at V and 3 bases at J, with 17 bases in the middle.

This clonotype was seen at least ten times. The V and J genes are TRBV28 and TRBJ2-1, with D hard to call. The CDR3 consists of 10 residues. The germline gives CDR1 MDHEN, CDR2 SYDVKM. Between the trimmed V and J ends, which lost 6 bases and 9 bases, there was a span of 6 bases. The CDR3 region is CASSRLEQFF. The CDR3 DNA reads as TGTGCCAGCAGCCGTCTTGAGCAGTTCTTC.

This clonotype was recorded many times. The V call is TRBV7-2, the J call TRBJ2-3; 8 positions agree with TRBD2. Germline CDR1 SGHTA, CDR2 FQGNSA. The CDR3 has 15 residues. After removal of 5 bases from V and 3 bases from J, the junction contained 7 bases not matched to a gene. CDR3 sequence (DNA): TGTGCCAGCAGCCCGTGGACTAGCTCGACAGATACGCAGTATTTT. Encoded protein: CASSPWTSSTDTQYF.

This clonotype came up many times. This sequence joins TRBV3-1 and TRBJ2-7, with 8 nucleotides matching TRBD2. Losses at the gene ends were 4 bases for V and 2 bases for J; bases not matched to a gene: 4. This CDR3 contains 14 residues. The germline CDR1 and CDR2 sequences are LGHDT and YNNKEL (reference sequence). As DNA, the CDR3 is TGTGCCAGCAGCCCGAAGGGACTAGCCTACGAGCAGTACTTC. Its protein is CASSPKGLAYEQYF.

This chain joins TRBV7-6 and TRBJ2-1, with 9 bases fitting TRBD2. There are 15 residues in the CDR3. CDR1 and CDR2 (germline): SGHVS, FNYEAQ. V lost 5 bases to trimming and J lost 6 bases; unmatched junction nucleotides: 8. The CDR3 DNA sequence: TGTGCCAGCAGCCCACGGACTAGCGAGAGCAATGAGCAGTTCTTC. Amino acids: CASSPRTSESNEQFF.

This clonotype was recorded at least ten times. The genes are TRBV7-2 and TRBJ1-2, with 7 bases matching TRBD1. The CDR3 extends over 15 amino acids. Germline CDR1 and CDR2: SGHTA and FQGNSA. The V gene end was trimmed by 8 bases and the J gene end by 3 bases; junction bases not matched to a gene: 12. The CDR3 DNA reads TGTGCCAGCGGCAGCCCCAGGGGGTACGACTATGGCTACACCTTC. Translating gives CASGSPRGYDYGYTF.

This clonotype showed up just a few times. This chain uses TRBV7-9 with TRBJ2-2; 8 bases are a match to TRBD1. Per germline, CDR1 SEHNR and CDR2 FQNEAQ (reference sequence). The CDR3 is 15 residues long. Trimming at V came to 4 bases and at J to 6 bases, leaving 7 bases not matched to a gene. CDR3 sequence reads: CASSSGQGGPGELFF. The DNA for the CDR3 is TGTGCCAGCAGCTCCGGACAGGGAGGACCCGGGGAGCTGTTTTTT.

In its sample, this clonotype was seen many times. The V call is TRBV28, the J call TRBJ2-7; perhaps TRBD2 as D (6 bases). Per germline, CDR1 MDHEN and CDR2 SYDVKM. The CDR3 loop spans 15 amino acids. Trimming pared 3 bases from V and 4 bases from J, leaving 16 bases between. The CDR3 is CASSFSGVEGYEQYF. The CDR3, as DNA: TGTGCCAGCAGTTTTTCGGGGGTGGAGGGGTACGAGCAGTACTTC.

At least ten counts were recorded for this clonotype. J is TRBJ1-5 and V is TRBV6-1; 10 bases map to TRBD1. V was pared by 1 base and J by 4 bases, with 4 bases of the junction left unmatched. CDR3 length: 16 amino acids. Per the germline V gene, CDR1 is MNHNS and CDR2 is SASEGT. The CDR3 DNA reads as TGTGCCAGCAGTGAAGTCCCGGGACAGGGGAATCAGCCCCAGCATTTT. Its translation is CASSEVPGQGNQPQHF.

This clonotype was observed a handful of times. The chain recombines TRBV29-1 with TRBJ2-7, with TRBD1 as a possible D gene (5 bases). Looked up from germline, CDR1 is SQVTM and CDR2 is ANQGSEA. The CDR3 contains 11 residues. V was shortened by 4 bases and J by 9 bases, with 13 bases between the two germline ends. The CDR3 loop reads CSVGVVQGQYF. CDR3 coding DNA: TGCAGCGTTGGGGTGGTCCAGGGGCAGTACTTC.

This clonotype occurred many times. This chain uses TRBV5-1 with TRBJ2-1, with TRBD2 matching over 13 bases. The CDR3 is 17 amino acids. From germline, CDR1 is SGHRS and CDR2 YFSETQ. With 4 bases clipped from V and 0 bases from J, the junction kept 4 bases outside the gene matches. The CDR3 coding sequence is TGCGCCAGCAGCGTGAGGACTAGCGGGAGCTCCTACAATGAGCAGTTCTTC. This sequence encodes CASSVRTSGSSYNEQFF.

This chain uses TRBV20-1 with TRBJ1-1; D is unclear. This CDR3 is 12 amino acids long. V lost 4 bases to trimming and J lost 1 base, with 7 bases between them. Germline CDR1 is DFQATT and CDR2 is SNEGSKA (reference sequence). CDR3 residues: CSAKRKNTEAFF. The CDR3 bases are TGCAGTGCTAAGAGAAAGAACACTGAAGCTTTCTTT.

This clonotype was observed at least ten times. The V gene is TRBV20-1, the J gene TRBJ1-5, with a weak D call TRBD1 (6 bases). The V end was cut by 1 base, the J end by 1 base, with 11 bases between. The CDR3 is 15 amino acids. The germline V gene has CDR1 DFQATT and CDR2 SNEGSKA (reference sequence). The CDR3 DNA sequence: TGCAGTGCTAGAGTGCCAGGGGTGAGCAATCAGCCCCAGCATTTT. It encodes CSARVPGVSNQPQHF.

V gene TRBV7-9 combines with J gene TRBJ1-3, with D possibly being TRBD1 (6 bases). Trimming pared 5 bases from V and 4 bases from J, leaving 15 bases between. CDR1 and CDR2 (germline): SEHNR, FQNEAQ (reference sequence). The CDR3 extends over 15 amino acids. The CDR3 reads CASSLVQGTGNTIYF. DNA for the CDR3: TGTGCCAGCAGCCTAGTACAGGGAACCGGAAACACCATATATTTT.

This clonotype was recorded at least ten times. The CDR3 reads CASSRSAGQAGTEAFF. The CDR3 DNA is TGTGCCAGCAGCAGGTCGGCCGGACAGGCGGGGACTGAAGCTTTCTTT. The chain is built from TRBV9 and TRBJ1-1, with 7 bases lining up with TRBD1. V was pared by 4 bases and J by 5 bases, with 14 bases of the junction left unmatched. The CDR3 is 16 residues long. Germline lookup yields CDR1 SGDLS and CDR2 YYNGEE. Using reference TRBV9 and TRBJ1-1 for the parts outside the CDR3, the full variable domain is DSGVTQTPKHLITATGQRVTLRCSPRSGDLSVYWYQQSLDQGLQFLIQYYNGEERAKGNILERFSAQQFPDLHSELNLSSLELGDSALYFCASSRSAGQAGTEAFFGQGTRLTVV.

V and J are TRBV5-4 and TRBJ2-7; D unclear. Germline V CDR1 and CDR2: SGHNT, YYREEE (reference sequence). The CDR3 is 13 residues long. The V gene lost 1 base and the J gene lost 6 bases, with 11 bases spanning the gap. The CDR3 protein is CASSLTQASEQYF. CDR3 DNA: TGTGCCAGCAGCTTGACGCAAGCAAGCGAGCAGTACTTC. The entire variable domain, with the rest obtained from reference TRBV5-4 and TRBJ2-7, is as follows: ETGVTQSPTHLIKTRGQQVTLRCSSQSGHNTVSWYQQALGQGPQFIFQYYREEENGRGNFPPRFSGLQFPNYSSELNVNALELDDSALYLCASSLTQASEQYFGPGTRLTVT.

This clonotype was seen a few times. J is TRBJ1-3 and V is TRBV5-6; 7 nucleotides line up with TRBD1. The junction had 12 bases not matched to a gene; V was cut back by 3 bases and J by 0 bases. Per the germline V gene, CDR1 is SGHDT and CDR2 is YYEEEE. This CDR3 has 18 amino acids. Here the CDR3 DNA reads TGTGCCAGCAGCTGGGGACAGCCTCCAATTTACTCTGGAAACACCATATATTTT. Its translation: CASSWGQPPIYSGNTIYF.

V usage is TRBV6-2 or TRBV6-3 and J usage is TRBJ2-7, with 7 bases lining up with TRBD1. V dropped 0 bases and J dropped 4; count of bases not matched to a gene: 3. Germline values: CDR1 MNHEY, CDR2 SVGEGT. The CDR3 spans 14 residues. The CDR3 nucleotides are TGTGCCAGCAGTTACTCCGGACAGGTTTACGAGCAGTACTTC. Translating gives CASSYSGQVYEQYF.

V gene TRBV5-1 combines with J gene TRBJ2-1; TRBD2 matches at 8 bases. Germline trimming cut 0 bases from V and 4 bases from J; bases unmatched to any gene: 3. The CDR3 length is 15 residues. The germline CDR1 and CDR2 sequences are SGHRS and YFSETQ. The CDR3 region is CASSLVSSGYNEQFF. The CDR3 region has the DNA TGCGCCAGCAGCTTGGTTTCTAGCGGGTACAATGAGCAGTTCTTC.

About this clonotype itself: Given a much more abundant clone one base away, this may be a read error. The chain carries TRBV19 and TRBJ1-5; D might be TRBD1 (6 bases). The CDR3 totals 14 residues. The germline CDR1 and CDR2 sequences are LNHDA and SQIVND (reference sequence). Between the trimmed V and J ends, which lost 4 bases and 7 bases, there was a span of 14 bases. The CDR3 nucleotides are TGTGCCAGTAGTACTGCCACAGGGAGCCAGCCCCAGCATTTT. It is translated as CASSTATGSQPQHF. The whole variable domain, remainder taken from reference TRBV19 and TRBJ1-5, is DGGITQSPKYLFRKEGQNVTLSCEQNLNHDAMYWYRQDPGQGLRLIYYSQIVNDFQKGDIAEGYSVSREKKESFPLTVTSAQKNPTAFYLCASSTATGSQPQHFGDGTRLSIL.

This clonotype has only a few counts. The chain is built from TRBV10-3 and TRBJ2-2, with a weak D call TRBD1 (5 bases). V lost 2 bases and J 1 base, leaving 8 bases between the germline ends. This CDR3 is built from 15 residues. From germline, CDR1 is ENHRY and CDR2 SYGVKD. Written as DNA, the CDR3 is TGTGCCATCAGTGAGGGCCAGGGGAACACCGGGGAGCTGTTTTTT. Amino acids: CAISEGQGNTGELFF.

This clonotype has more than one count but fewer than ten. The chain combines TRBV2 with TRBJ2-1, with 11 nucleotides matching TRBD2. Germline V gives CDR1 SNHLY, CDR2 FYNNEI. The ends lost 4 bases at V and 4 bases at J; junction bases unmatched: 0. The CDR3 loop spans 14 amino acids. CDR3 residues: CASSGLAGYNEQFF. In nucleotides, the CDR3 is TGTGCCAGCAGTGGACTAGCGGGATACAATGAGCAGTTCTTC.

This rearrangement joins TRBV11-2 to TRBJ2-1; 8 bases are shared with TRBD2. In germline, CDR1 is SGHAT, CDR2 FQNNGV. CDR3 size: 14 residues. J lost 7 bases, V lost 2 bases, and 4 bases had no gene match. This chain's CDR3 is CASSLPGGWNEQFF. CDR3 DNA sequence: TGTGCCAGCAGCTTACCGGGAGGGTGGAATGAGCAGTTCTTC.

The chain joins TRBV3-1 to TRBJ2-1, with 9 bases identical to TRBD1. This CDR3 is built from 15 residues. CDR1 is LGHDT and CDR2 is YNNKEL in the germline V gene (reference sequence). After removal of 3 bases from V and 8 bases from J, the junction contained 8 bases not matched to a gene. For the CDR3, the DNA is TGTGCCAGCAGCCACGGACAGGGGACAGCGGATGAGCAGTTCTTC. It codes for CASSHGQGTADEQFF.